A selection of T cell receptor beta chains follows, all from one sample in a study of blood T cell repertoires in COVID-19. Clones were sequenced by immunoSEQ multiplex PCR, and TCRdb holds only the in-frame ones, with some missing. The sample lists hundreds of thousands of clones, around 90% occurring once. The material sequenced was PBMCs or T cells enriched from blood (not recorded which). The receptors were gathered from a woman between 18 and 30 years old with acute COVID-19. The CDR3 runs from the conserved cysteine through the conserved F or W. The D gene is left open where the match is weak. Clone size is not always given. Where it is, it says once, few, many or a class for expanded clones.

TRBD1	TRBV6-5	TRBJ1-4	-	CASSPGTVDEKLFF	TGTGCCAGCAGTCCCGGGACAGTGGACGAAAAACTGTTTTTT
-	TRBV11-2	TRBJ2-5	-	CASSLGGRTGQETQYF	TGTGCCAGCAGCTTGGGGGGACGGACGGGCCAAGAGACCCAGTACTTC
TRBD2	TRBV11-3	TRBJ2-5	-	CASSPGLAGDYQETQYF	TGTGCCAGCAGCCCGGGACTAGCGGGAGACTATCAAGAGACCCAGTACTTC
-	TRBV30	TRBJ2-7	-	CAWSSVAFYEQYF	TGTGCCTGGAGTTCTGTGGCCTTCTACGAGCAGTACTTC
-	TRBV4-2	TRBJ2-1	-	CASSQSLAENEQFF	TGTGCCAGCAGCCAATCTTTAGCGGAGAATGAGCAGTTCTTC
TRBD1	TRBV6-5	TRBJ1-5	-	CASSYGQGNQPQHF	TGTGCCAGCAGTTACGGACAGGGAAACCAGCCCCAGCATTTT
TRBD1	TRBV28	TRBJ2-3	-	CASQTGGTDTQYF	TGTGCCAGCCAGACAGGGGGGACAGATACGCAGTATTTT
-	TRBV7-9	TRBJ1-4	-	CASSWERAEKLFF	TGTGCCAGCAGCTGGGAGAGGGCGGAAAAACTGTTTTTT
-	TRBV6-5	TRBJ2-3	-	CASSDWRLLQYF	TGTGCCAGCTCCGACTGGAGGCTCCTGCAGTATTTT
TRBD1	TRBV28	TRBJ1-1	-	CASSFGQGRTEAFF	TGTGCCAGCAGTTTCGGACAGGGGAGGACTGAAGCTTTCTTT
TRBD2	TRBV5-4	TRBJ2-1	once	CASSLSGSSYNEQFF	TGTGCCAGCAGCCTTAGCGGGAGCTCCTACAATGAGCAGTTCTTC
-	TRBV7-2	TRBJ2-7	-	CASTPYSGNYEQYF	TGTGCCAGCACCCCCTATAGCGGAAACTACGAGCAGTACTTC
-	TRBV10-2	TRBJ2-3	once	CASGGDGGGTDTQYF	TGCGCCAGCGGTGGAGACGGAGGAGGCACAGATACGCAGTATTTT
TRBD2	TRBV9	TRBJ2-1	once	CASSVGPSGIYNEQFF	TGTGCCAGCAGCGTAGGCCCTAGCGGGATCTACAATGAGCAGTTCTTC
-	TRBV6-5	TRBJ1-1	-	CASSSINAGDGAFF	TGTGCCAGCAGTTCTATAAACGCGGGGGATGGAGCTTTCTTT
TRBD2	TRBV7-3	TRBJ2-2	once	CASRPGTSAGELFF	TGTGCCAGCAGACCGGGGACTAGCGCCGGGGAGCTGTTTTTT
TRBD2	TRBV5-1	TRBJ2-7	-	CASSSPAGAGDEQYF	TGCGCCAGCAGCTCCCCCGCGGGAGCGGGCGACGAGCAGTACTTC
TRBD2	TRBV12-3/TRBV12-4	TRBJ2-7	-	CASSMAGAYEQYF	TGTGCCAGCAGTATGGCGGGAGCCTACGAGCAGTACTTC
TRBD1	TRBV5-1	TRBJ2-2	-	CASSYSGTGRPGELFF	TGCGCCAGCAGCTACTCCGGGACAGGGCGGCCCGGGGAGCTGTTTTTT
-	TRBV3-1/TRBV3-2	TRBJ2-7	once	CASSQELYEQYF	TGTGCCAGCAGCCAAGAACTCTACGAGCAGTACTTC
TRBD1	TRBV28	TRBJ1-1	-	CASSLGQGSTEAFF	TGTGCCAGCAGCCTGGGACAGGGCTCGACTGAAGCTTTCTTT
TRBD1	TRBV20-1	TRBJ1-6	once	CSASVTGPDSPLHF	TGCAGTGCTAGTGTGACAGGGCCTGATTCACCCCTCCACTTT
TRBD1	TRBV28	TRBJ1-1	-	CASSLSTGPTEAFF	TGTGCCAGCAGTTTATCGACAGGGCCCACTGAAGCTTTCTTT
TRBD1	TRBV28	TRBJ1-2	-	CASEFKGQGAVNYGYTF	TGTGCCAGCGAGTTTAAGGGACAGGGGGCAGTAAACTATGGCTACACCTTC
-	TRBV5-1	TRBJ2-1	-	CASSLGGSREDEQFF	TGCGCCAGCAGCTTGGGAGGATCTAGGGAGGATGAGCAGTTCTTC
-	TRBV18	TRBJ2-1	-	CASSPQAGSNEQFF	TGTGCCAGCTCACCACAGGCCGGGTCCAATGAGCAGTTCTTC
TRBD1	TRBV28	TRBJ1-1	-	CASSFHRGRTEAFF	TGTGCCAGCAGTTTCCACAGGGGGCGGACTGAAGCTTTCTTT
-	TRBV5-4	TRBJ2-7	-	CASSWGGRRTDEQYF	TGTGCCAGCAGCTGGGGGGGGCGCAGGACGGACGAGCAGTACTTC
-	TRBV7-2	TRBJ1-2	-	CASTLTGSSYGYTF	TGTGCCAGCACTCTTACAGGGTCGTCCTATGGCTACACCTTC
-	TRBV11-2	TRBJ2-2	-	CASSLQGSVGELFF	TGTGCCAGCAGCCTACAGGGTTCGGTCGGGGAGCTGTTTTTT
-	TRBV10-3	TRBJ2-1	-	CAIRPGSTSYNEQFF	TGTGCCATCAGGCCAGGGTCTACCTCCTACAATGAGCAGTTCTTC
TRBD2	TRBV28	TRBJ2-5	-	CASSPSGREQTQYF	TGTGCCAGCAGTCCTAGCGGGAGGGAACAGACCCAGTACTTC
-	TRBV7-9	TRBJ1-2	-	CASSGSRDILPAGYGYTF	TGTGCCAGCAGCGGTTCCCGGGACATCCTACCTGCGGGCTATGGCTACACCTTC
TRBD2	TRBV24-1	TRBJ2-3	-	CATSDSAGGGNTDTQYF	TGTGCCACCAGTGACTCCGCCGGGGGGGGAAACACAGATACGCAGTATTTT
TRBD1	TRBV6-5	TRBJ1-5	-	CASSYLQGNQPQHF	TGTGCCAGCAGTTATTTACAGGGGAATCAGCCCCAGCATTTT
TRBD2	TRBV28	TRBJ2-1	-	CASSTSGRAYNEQFF	TGTGCCAGCAGCACTAGCGGGAGGGCCTACAATGAGCAGTTCTTC
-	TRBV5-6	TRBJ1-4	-	CASSFRTGLNEKLFF	TGTGCCAGCAGCTTTCGTACAGGGCTTAATGAAAAACTGTTTTTT
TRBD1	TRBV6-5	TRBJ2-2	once	CASNRGAGTGELFF	TGTGCCAGTAACAGGGGGGCGGGCACCGGGGAGCTGTTTTTT
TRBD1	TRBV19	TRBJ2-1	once	CASSMDRGTRVYNEQFF	TGTGCCAGTAGTATGGACAGGGGAACTAGAGTCTACAATGAGCAGTTCTTC
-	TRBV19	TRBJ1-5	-	CASRGTSRNQPQHF	TGTGCCAGTAGGGGGACATCGAGGAATCAGCCCCAGCATTTT
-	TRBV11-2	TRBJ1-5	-	CASSQKSNQPQHF	TGTGCCAGCAGCCAGAAATCGAATCAGCCCCAGCATTTT
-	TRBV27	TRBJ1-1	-	CASSLSKTATGAFF	TGTGCCAGCAGTTTATCGAAGACAGCCACAGGAGCTTTCTTT
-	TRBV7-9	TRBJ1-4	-	CASSTGGTNEKLFF	TGTGCCAGCAGCACGGGGGGGACTAATGAAAAACTGTTTTTT
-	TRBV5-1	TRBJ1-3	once	CASSPQTGTSGNTIYF	TGCGCCAGCAGCCCCCAGACCGGGACATCAGGAAACACCATATATTTT
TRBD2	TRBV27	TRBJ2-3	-	CASSMLGLAGVDTQYF	TGTGCCAGCAGTATGCTAGGACTAGCGGGAGTCGATACGCAGTATTTT
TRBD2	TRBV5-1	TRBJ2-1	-	CASSLGDYSYNEQFF	TGCGCCAGCAGCTTGGGGGACTACTCCTACAATGAGCAGTTCTTC
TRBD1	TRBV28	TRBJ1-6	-	CASSLGDRDHSPLHF	TGTGCCAGCAGCCTTGGGGACAGGGATCATTCACCCCTCCACTTT
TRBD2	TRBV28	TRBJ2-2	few	CASSFIAGGPTGELFF	TGTGCCAGCAGTTTTATTGCGGGAGGGCCCACCGGGGAGCTGTTTTTT
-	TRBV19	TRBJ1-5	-	CASTRREGQPQHF	TGTGCCAGTACCCGGCGGGAGGGGCAGCCCCAGCATTTT
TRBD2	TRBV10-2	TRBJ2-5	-	CASGKGGETQYF	TGCGCCAGTGGGAAGGGAGGGGAGACCCAGTACTTC
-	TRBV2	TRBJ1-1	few	CASSAFGSLNTEAFF	TGTGCCAGCAGTGCCTTTGGGAGTTTGAACACTGAAGCTTTCTTT
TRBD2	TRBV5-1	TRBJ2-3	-	CASSFTGTSGISTDTQYF	TGCGCCAGCAGCTTTACCGGGACTAGCGGGATTAGCACAGATACGCAGTATTTT
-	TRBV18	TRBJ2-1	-	CASSPGEISYNEQFF	TGTGCCAGCTCACCAGGAGAGATCTCCTACAATGAGCAGTTCTTC
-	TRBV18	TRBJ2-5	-	CASSPSITETQYF	TGTGCCAGCTCACCCAGTATCACGGAGACCCAGTACTTC